This TCR beta chain was identified during a study of CD8 T cells in Susac syndrome. The study's findings and limits: Where Susac syndrome CD4+ T cell repertoires were concerned, no clonal expansion was evident.

The RNA input was roughly 0.45 to 1 ug, and it was reverse transcribed with random hexamers. A multiplex approach, immunoSEQ multiplex PCR, amplified TCR beta CDR3 across 54 Vbeta and 13 Jbeta. TCRdb reprocessed the immunoSEQ multiplex PCR reads with MiXCR, giving one entry per CDR3 protein. The table has some 170,000 distinct CDR3 sequences, 90% to 95% seen once; the top ten hold 0.085% to 0.1%. This CDR3 contains 15 residues. CDR1 is SNHLY, CDR2 FYNNEI, per germline. Deletions cut 7 bases from V and 2 bases from J, with 17 bases between. Note on this clonotype: Its antigen is unidentified.

The rearrangement joins TRBV2 to TRBJ1-2, with D hard to call. This clonotype was sampled from a human donor with Susac syndrome. Material for sequencing was CD4+ T cells from PBMCs. The CDR3 spells CASTPGTSQNYGYTF. The DNA for the CDR3 is TGTGCCAGCACCCCGGGCACAAGTCAAAACTATGGCTACACCTTC.